This entry lists 19 T cell receptor beta chains sequenced from one sample in a study of blood T cell repertoires in COVID-19. Profiled with immunoSEQ multiplex PCR; TCRdb holds only in-frame clones, not every one. The sample yields over 600,000 clones, 70% to 90% seen once. The sample taken for sequencing was peripheral blood. Receptor source: a woman aged 18-29 years with acute or convalescent COVID-19.

This chain links TRBV29-1 with TRBJ1-5; D is perhaps TRBD1 (6 bases). Germline CDR1 reads SQVTM; CDR2 reads ANQGSEA. The CDR3 length is 14 residues. Trimming took off 4 bases at V and 0 bases at J, with 10 bases between the two ends. DNA for the CDR3: TGCAGCGTTGGGGCGGACAGTAGCAATCAGCCCCAGCATTTT. Amino acid sequence: CSVGADSSNQPQHF.

The V and J genes are TRBV2 and TRBJ1-2; 7 bases fit TRBD1. Trimming removed 10 bases from V and 4 bases from J; junction bases left unmatched: 9. Germline CDR1 reads SNHLY; CDR2 reads FYNNEI. This CDR3 is 13 amino acids long. The CDR3 sequence is CATLRGDPYGYTF. The CDR3 nucleotides are TGTGCCACCCTCAGGGGGGACCCCTATGGCTACACCTTC.

This chain links TRBV19 with TRBJ2-3, with TRBD2 identical over 11 bases. The CDR3 is 15 amino acids. V lost 5 bases, J lost 5 bases, and 6 bases stayed unmatched. The germline V gene encodes CDR1 LNHDA and CDR2 SQIVND (reference sequence). The CDR3 loop reads CASSPLAGGRDTQYF. The CDR3 DNA follows: TGTGCCAGTAGTCCCCTAGCGGGGGGCAGAGATACGCAGTATTTT.

This rearrangement joins TRBV4-1 to TRBJ1-3, with 7 bases fitting TRBD1. From germline, CDR1 is MGHRA and CDR2 YSYEKL. This CDR3 has 16 residues. V lost 2 bases and J lost 3; bases outside the gene matches: 7. The CDR3 loop is CASSQPLRGFGNTIYF. The CDR3 nucleotides read TGCGCCAGCAGCCAACCCCTCAGGGGGTTTGGAAACACCATATATTTT.

The J gene is TRBJ2-1, the V gene TRBV7-6; 7 bases map to TRBD1. The J segment lost 3 bases and the V segment lost 0 bases, leaving 2 bases of the junction unmatched. Germline V gene lookup returns CDR1 SGHVS and CDR2 FNYEAQ. This CDR3 region has 15 residues. This chain's CDR3 is CASSLAGGDYNEQFF. Written as DNA, the CDR3 is TGTGCCAGCAGCTTAGCAGGGGGCGACTACAATGAGCAGTTCTTC.

V is TRBV5-6 and J is TRBJ1-1; 9 bases line up with TRBD1. The CDR3 length is 15 residues. Germline V CDR1 and CDR2: SGHDT, YYEEEE. V lost 2 bases to trimming and J lost 6 bases; unmatched junction nucleotides: 8. The CDR3 region is CASSFVTGGSAEAFF. The CDR3 DNA reads TGTGCCAGCAGCTTCGTCACAGGGGGCTCGGCTGAAGCTTTCTTT.

This clone was counted once. The chain carries TRBV4-1 and TRBJ2-1; possible D gene TRBD2, 6 bases. V was clipped by 0 bases and J by 9 bases, with 18 bases between them. The CDR3 contains 16 residues. The V gene's germline CDR1 is MGHRA and CDR2 YSYEKL. CDR3 in DNA: TGCGCCAGCAGCCAAGACGCGGTGGTAGCGGTGGGTGAGCAGTTCTTC. Protein sequence: CASSQDAVVAVGEQFF.

V is TRBV28 and J is TRBJ1-5, with D hard to call. The ends were cut back, 2 bases at V and 1 base at J, with 12 bases in the middle. This CDR3 has 16 amino acids. The V gene's germline CDR1 is MDHEN and CDR2 SYDVKM. The CDR3 here is CASSLRERESNQPQHF. The CDR3 nucleotides are TGTGCCAGCAGTTTAAGGGAGCGGGAAAGCAATCAGCCCCAGCATTTT.

This clone was detected only once. The chain joins TRBV3-1 (or the pseudogene TRBV3-2) to TRBJ2-1; D remains unclear. From germline, CDR1 is LGHDT and CDR2 YNNKEL (reference sequence). The V gene lost 6 bases and the J gene lost 7 bases, with 19 bases spanning the gap. This CDR3 contains 15 residues. The CDR3 loop reads CASSYGSTKRNEQFF. The CDR3 DNA reads TGTGCCAGCAGTTACGGGTCAACCAAAAGAAATGAGCAGTTCTTC.

The chain is built from TRBV6-5 and TRBJ2-2; D might be TRBD1 (5 bases). From germline, CDR1 is MNHEY and CDR2 SVGAGI. The CDR3 sequence is 13 residues long. V shed 4 bases and J shed 5 bases, with 8 bases lying between them. In DNA, the CDR3 is TGTGCCAGCAGTTGGGGCATTACCGGGGAGCTGTTTTTT. This codes for CASSWGITGELFF.

This chain links TRBV24-1 with TRBJ1-2; TRBD1 matches 7 bases. The ends lost 10 bases at V and 2 bases at J; junction bases unmatched: 6. CDR3 length: 13 amino acids. In germline, CDR1 is KGHDR, CDR2 SFDVKD. The CDR3 coding sequence is TGTGCCACGAGGGGGCAGGCCAACTATGGCTACACCTTC. This sequence encodes CATRGQANYGYTF.

This rearrangement joins TRBV24-1 to TRBJ2-3; 12 nucleotides line up with TRBD2. CDR1 and CDR2 from the germline V gene are KGHDR and SFDVKD. Trimming took 5 bases from V and 5 from J; bases not matched to a gene: 7. CDR3 length equals 16 residues. DNA of the CDR3: TGTGCCACCAGTGGGTCTAGCGGGGGGGCCAAAGATACGCAGTATTTT. Amino acids: CATSGSSGGAKDTQYF.

The genes are TRBV9 and TRBJ2-1; 8 bases fit TRBD1. CDR3 length: 14 residues. Trimming at V came to 6 bases and at J to 3 bases, leaving 5 bases not matched to a gene. The V gene's germline CDR1 is SGDLS and CDR2 YYNGEE. CDR3 loop: CASTTGGGYNEQFF. CDR3 in DNA: TGTGCCAGCACCACAGGGGGTGGCTACAATGAGCAGTTCTTC.

This chain connects TRBV5-1 to TRBJ1-1; possible D gene TRBD1, 5 bases. The CDR3 sequence is 13 residues long. Trimming removed 7 bases from V and 2 bases from J, with 12 bases in between. Germline V gene data show CDR1 as SGHRS and CDR2 as YFSETQ. CDR3 sequence: CASGTGGNTEAFF. In DNA, the CDR3 is TGCGCCAGCGGGACCGGGGGAAACACTGAAGCTTTCTTT. The full variable domain, rest sourced from reference TRBV5-1 and TRBJ1-1, is KAGVTQTPRYLIKTRGQQVTLSCSPISGHRSVSWYQQTPGQGLQFLFEYFSETQRNKGNFPGRFSGRQFSNSRSEMNVSTLELGDSALYLCASGTGGNTEAFFGQGTRLTVV.

The chain joins TRBV30 to TRBJ1-5, with 7 bases identical to TRBD1. The CDR3 is 15 amino acids. Germline loops: CDR1 GTSNPN, CDR2 SVGIG (reference sequence). V shed 0 bases and J 1 base; nucleotides not matched to a gene: 3. CDR3 in amino acids: CAWSVQGTSNQPQHF. The CDR3 DNA follows: TGTGCCTGGAGTGTACAGGGGACAAGCAATCAGCCCCAGCATTTT.

The CDR3 loop reads CASSSPSRGYYEQYF. The CDR3 bases are TGTGCCAGCAGTTCCCCCTCGCGGGGGTACTACGAGCAGTACTTC. The chain combines TRBV28 with TRBJ2-7, with 7 bases that match TRBD2. From germline, CDR1 is MDHEN and CDR2 SYDVKM. V lost 4 bases to trimming and J lost 3 bases; unmatched junction nucleotides: 9. The CDR3 sequence is 15 residues long.

The CDR3 protein is CASRFSQGHGYTF. The CDR3 nucleotides read TGTGCCAGCAGATTTTCCCAGGGTCATGGCTACACCTTC. This chain joins TRBV12-3 or TRBV12-4 and TRBJ1-2; D is perhaps TRBD1 (5 bases). Deletions cut 6 bases from V and 6 bases from J, with 14 bases between. There are 13 residues in the CDR3.

V usage is TRBV5-5 and J usage is TRBJ2-5, with D maybe TRBD2 (5 bases). Trimming left V 0 bases short and J 5 bases short, with 17 bases between. The length of the CDR3 is 16 residues. Germline V gene lookup returns CDR1 SGHKS and CDR2 YYEKEE (reference sequence). The CDR3 region has the DNA TGTGCCAGCAGCTTGGCGGGCTACGGGGTTGGGGAGACCCAGTACTTC. As protein: CASSLAGYGVGETQYF.

This clone was picked up one time. Germline and junction disagree at one end, which may indicate a read error. The chain links TRBV6-5 to TRBJ1-1, with 7 nucleotides matching TRBD1. Per germline, CDR1 MNHEY and CDR2 SVGAGI. The CDR3 is 14 residues long. CDR3 coding DNA: TGTGCCGGCAGGTCGACAGGGATTGACACTGAAGCTTTCTTT. Translating it yields CAGRSTGIDTEAFF.